This T cell receptor (beta chain) was observed in a study of blood T cell repertoires in COVID-19. Overall study: Italy, Spain and the United States were the sources of the convalescent and acute COVID-19 samples. T cells, B-cell-depleted T cells, or PBMCs provided the cDNA or gDNA that served as material.

V gave up 5 bases and J gave up 1 base, with 15 bases separating them. Germline V gene lookup returns CDR1 KGHSH and CDR2 LQKENI. There are 16 residues in the CDR3. In the study's own analysis: Amplification from reference gene primers served as the basis for estimated nucleated cell counts. Sequenced by immunoSEQ multiplex PCR; TCRdb stores in-frame clones only, minus some. The V and J calls and clone size come from that table; D and trimming were worked out from the DNA. Of about 99,000 clones detected, about 86% appear once; the ten largest clones hold roughly 13%. The rearrangement links TRBV18 to TRBJ1-3; D is perhaps TRBD1 (5 bases). Input material: peripheral blood. The receptor was derived from a woman aged 55-75 years in a cohort sampled during active or convalescent COVID-19. This chain's CDR3 is CASSTPRGLSGNTIYF. CDR3 coding DNA: TGTGCCAGCTCAACTCCGCGGGGCCTGTCTGGAAACACCATATATTTT.